The source of this T cell receptor beta chain is a study of blood T cells in healthy people across ages. Each donor was a healthy Caucasian individual from Russia, aged roughly 6 to 95. Researchers report isolating at least 6 million PBMCs per sample. Through a sample-barcoded 5' primer and a J-beta primer mix, a second PCR was run for 7 to 11 cycles. Researchers report that each sample yielded at least 2.5 million CDR3-containing paired-end reads. TCRdb re-called the 5' RACE reads through MiXCR, storing one row per CDR3 protein. The top ten clones hold 2% to 2.5% of a sample with roughly 2 million distinct CDR3 sequences, less than 50% of them seen once. The clonotype was recovered from a woman aged 40 to 50 in good health. Sequenced sample: blood.

As DNA, the CDR3 is TGCAGTGCTAGAGATTCTCGGTCAGGGCCCGAGACCCAGTACTTC. It specifies CSARDSRSGPETQYF. The genes are TRBV20-1 and TRBJ2-7, with TRBD1 as a possible D gene (5 bases). The last part of the DNA fits TRBJ2-5 better; the J call may be wrong. CDR1 and CDR2 from the germline V gene are DFQATT and SNEGSKA (reference sequence). The CDR3 is made up of 15 amino acids.